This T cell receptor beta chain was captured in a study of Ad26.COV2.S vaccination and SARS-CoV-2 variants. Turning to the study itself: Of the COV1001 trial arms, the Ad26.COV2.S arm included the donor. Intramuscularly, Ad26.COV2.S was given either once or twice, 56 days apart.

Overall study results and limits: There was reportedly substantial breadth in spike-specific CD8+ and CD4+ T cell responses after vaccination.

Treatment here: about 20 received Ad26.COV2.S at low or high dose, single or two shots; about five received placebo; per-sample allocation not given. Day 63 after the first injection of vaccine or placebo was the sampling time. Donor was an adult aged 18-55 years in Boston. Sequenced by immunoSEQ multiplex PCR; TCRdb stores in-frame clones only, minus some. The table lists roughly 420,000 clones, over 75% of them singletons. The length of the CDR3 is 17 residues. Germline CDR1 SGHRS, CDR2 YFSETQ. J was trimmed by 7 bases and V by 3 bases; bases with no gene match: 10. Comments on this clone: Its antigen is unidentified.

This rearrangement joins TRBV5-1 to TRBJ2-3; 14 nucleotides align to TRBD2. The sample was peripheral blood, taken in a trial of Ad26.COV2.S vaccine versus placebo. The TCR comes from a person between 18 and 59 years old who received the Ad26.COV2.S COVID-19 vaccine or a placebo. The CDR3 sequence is CASSSTTSGGAVNTQYF. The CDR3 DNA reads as TGCGCCAGCAGCTCCACGACTAGCGGGGGGGCGGTAAATACGCAGTATTTT.